A selection of T cell receptor beta chains follows, all from one sample in a study of blood T cell repertoires in COVID-19. Produced via immunoSEQ multiplex PCR; TCRdb's table is partial and in-frame only. This sample yields about 16,000 clones, of which 85% to 95% are seen a single time; under 9% belongs to the top ten. Sequences were obtained from peripheral blood. These receptors originate from a human donor with active COVID-19. The donor label of this sample is uncertain. CDR3s include the opening cysteine and the closing phenylalanine or tryptophan. A D gene is named only where the DNA matches it firmly. Not every row has a clone size; where given, it reads once, few, many or a size class.

J gene: TRBJ2-5; D gene: TRBD2; clone size: .; V gene: TRBV15; CDR3 protein: CATGHGGGTQYF
J gene: TRBJ2-2; D gene: .; clone size: .; V gene: TRBV6-2/TRBV6-3; CDR3 protein: CASSYPGYDTGELFF
J gene: TRBJ1-4; D gene: .; clone size: .; V gene: TRBV5-4; CDR3 protein: CASSKDSPSRSNEKLFF
J gene: TRBJ2-3; D gene: TRBD1; clone size: .; V gene: TRBV7-2; CDR3 protein: CASSLTTGGTDTQYF
J gene: TRBJ2-7; D gene: .; clone size: .; V gene: TRBV7-9; CDR3 protein: CASSSMRGEYEQYF
J gene: TRBJ2-7; D gene: TRBD1; clone size: .; V gene: TRBV4-3; CDR3 protein: CASSLDRQPYEQYF
J gene: TRBJ2-7; D gene: .; clone size: few; V gene: TRBV11-2; CDR3 protein: CASSSLRGSSFKKYF
J gene: TRBJ1-1; D gene: TRBD1; clone size: .; V gene: TRBV7-6; CDR3 protein: CASSSYRGPMNTEAFF
J gene: TRBJ2-2; D gene: TRBD2; clone size: .; V gene: TRBV5-4; CDR3 protein: CASSLAGVNTGELFF
J gene: TRBJ1-5; D gene: TRBD1; clone size: .; V gene: TRBV11-2; CDR3 protein: CASSLYGTGRRDQPQHF
J gene: TRBJ2-2; D gene: TRBD2; clone size: few; V gene: TRBV29-1; CDR3 protein: CSGTSGRAGELFF
J gene: TRBJ2-3; D gene: .; clone size: .; V gene: TRBV5-1; CDR3 protein: CASSAGDSEYF
J gene: TRBJ2-4; D gene: TRBD1; clone size: .; V gene: TRBV7-6; CDR3 protein: CASSSPDQGDIQYF
J gene: TRBJ2-1; D gene: TRBD1; clone size: .; V gene: TRBV6-1; CDR3 protein: CASSQQGARDNEQFF
J gene: TRBJ2-2; D gene: .; clone size: .; V gene: TRBV15; CDR3 protein: CATSRGGSGRNTGELFF
J gene: TRBJ2-7; D gene: TRBD2; clone size: .; V gene: TRBV3-1/TRBV3-2; CDR3 protein: CASSQTSSGGPYEQYF
J gene: TRBJ2-3; D gene: TRBD2; clone size: .; V gene: TRBV2; CDR3 protein: CASSVGLVPDTQYF
J gene: TRBJ2-7; D gene: TRBD2; clone size: .; V gene: TRBV6-5; CDR3 protein: CASRRLAGGEQYF
J gene: TRBJ1-6; D gene: TRBD1; clone size: .; V gene: TRBV19; CDR3 protein: CAAGQGDDNSPLHF
J gene: TRBJ2-5; D gene: TRBD2; clone size: .; V gene: TRBV5-1; CDR3 protein: CASSLGTSGQETQYF
J gene: TRBJ2-3; D gene: TRBD1; clone size: .; V gene: TRBV4-1; CDR3 protein: CASSPGQGGADTQYF
J gene: TRBJ2-7; D gene: .; clone size: .; V gene: TRBV7-2; CDR3 protein: CASSLGGTNEQYF